This passage covers 24 T cell receptor beta chains from one sample sequenced in a study of blood T cell repertoires in COVID-19. Sequencing was performed with immunoSEQ multiplex PCR; in TCRdb, only in-frame clones are kept and a portion is missing. Here the sample spans around 220,000 clones, 75% to 85% being singletons. Material for sequencing was PBMCs or T cells enriched from blood (not recorded which). The source of these receptors is a woman in her forties with acute COVID-19.

This rearrangement joins TRBV7-9 to TRBJ2-7, with 9 bases fitting TRBD1. Germline V gene sequence: CDR1 SEHNR, CDR2 FQNEAQ (reference sequence). CDR3 length: 14 residues. Trimming took 5 bases from V and 4 from J; bases not matched to a gene: 6. DNA of the CDR3: TGTGCCAGCAGCCATCAGGACAGGGGATACGAGCAGTACTTC. Encoded protein: CASSHQDRGYEQYF.

V usage is TRBV5-6 and J usage is TRBJ1-3, with D unclear. Trimming removed 2 bases at V and 3 bases at J, with 6 bases between. Germline V lookup: CDR1 SGHDT, CDR2 YYEEEE. This CDR3 has 13 amino acids. CDR3 sequence reads: CASSFGVGNTIYF. The CDR3 DNA reads as TGTGCCAGCAGCTTCGGGGTTGGAAACACCATATATTTT.

The chain carries TRBV7-9 and TRBJ2-2; D call uncertain. Trimming pared 10 bases from V and 0 bases from J, leaving 18 bases between. Germline CDR1 reads SEHNR; CDR2 reads FQNEAQ (reference sequence). This CDR3 spans 16 amino acids. The CDR3: CATDPVQRSNTGELFF. The CDR3 DNA sequence: TGTGCCACCGACCCTGTCCAGCGCTCGAACACCGGGGAGCTGTTTTTT.

This chain links TRBV29-1 with TRBJ1-2, with a weak D call TRBD1 (6 bases). CDR1 and CDR2 from the germline V gene are SQVTM and ANQGSEA. The CDR3 extends over 15 amino acids. V was pared by 0 bases and J by 0 bases, with 11 bases between. The CDR3 nucleotides are TGCAGCGTTGAAGATAGGGGGGGCACTAACTATGGCTACACCTTC. It encodes CSVEDRGGTNYGYTF.

The sample holds a few counts of this clone. The genes are TRBV5-8 and TRBJ1-1, with 7 bases matching TRBD1. CDR3 length: 13 residues. Germline V CDR1 and CDR2: SGHTS, YDEGEE. Unmatched junction bases numbered 8, after V lost 2 bases and J lost 10 bases. This chain's CDR3 is CASSLPWTGGAFF. CDR3 sequence (DNA): TGTGCCAGCAGCTTACCTTGGACAGGAGGAGCTTTCTTT.

This clone was detected a few times. This chain joins TRBV7-9 and TRBJ1-4, with TRBD1 as a possible D gene (5 bases). V gave up 5 bases and J gave up 6 bases, with 10 bases separating them. This CDR3 contains 13 residues. Germline V CDR1 and CDR2: SEHNR, FQNEAQ (reference sequence). The DNA for the CDR3 is TGTGCCAGCAGCCGGGGGGGAGATGAAAAACTGTTTTTT. Translating gives CASSRGGDEKLFF.

The chain links TRBV3-1 (or the pseudogene TRBV3-2) to TRBJ1-2, with D hard to call. Germline V gene lookup returns CDR1 LGHDT and CDR2 YNNKEL (reference sequence). Trimming took 0 bases from V and 4 from J, leaving 9 bases between them. The CDR3 loop spans 14 amino acids. This CDR3 is CASSQEEGSYGYTF. For the CDR3, the DNA is TGTGCCAGCAGCCAAGAAGAGGGAAGCTATGGCTACACCTTC.

The rearrangement uses TRBV19 and TRBJ1-5; the D is unclear. From germline, CDR1 is LNHDA and CDR2 SQIVND (reference sequence). The CDR3 covers 13 residues. V lost 7 bases to trimming and J lost 5 bases, with 12 bases between them. CDR3 residues: CASTFGRDQPQHF. DNA of the CDR3: TGTGCCAGTACCTTCGGGCGGGATCAGCCCCAGCATTTT.

The rearrangement joins TRBV30 to TRBJ1-6; D possibly corresponds to TRBD1 (5 bases). The CDR3 consists of 14 residues. The germline gives CDR1 GTSNPN, CDR2 SVGIG (reference sequence). The V end was cut by 4 bases, the J end by 8 bases, with 15 bases between. The CDR3 DNA follows: TGTGCCTGGACCCGGAAGGGGAGGCATTCACCCCTCCACTTT. This translates into CAWTRKGRHSPLHF.

The CDR3 bases are TGTGCCAGCAGCTTAAGCGGGGGATTCTCCTACGAGCAGTACTTC. Residues: CASSLSGGFSYEQYF. This sequence joins TRBV7-8 and TRBJ2-7, with 8 bases fitting TRBD2. V was clipped by 2 bases and J by 0 bases; unmatched bases: 3. Germline V CDR1 and CDR2: SGHVS, FQNEAQ. The CDR3 extends over 15 amino acids.

The chain combines TRBV29-1 with TRBJ1-2; D call uncertain. In germline, CDR1 is SQVTM, CDR2 ANQGSEA. The CDR3 is 12 amino acids. V lost 3 bases to trimming and J lost 3 bases, with 8 bases between them. CDR3 protein: CSVDLGDYGYTF. The CDR3 bases are TGCAGCGTTGACTTGGGAGACTATGGCTACACCTTC.

The chain carries TRBV10-3 and TRBJ1-5; 9 bases map to TRBD1. The CDR3 is 15 amino acids. The junction had 7 bases not matched to a gene; V was cut back by 10 bases and J by 0 bases. Germline V gene sequence: CDR1 ENHRY, CDR2 SYGVKD. CDR3 coding DNA: TGTGCCACAAAGGGACAGGGAGTTAGCAATCAGCCCCAGCATTTT. Translation: CATKGQGVSNQPQHF.

This chain links TRBV11-2 with TRBJ2-7, with 7 bases matching TRBD1. The CDR3 has 12 amino acids. Trimming cost V 4 bases and J 6 bases; bases outside gene matches: 3. Germline loops: CDR1 SGHAT, CDR2 FQNNGV. The CDR3, as DNA: TGTGCCAGCAGCTCGACAGGGCTCGAGCAGTACTTC. Its translation: CASSSTGLEQYF. Looking up the rest from reference TRBV11-2 and TRBJ2-7 gives the full variable domain: EAGVAQSPRYKIIEKRQSVAFWCNPISGHATLYWYQQILGQGPKLLIQFQNNGVVDDSQLPKDRFSAERLKGVDSTLKIQPAKLEDSAVYLCASSSTGLEQYFGPGTRLTVT.

J is TRBJ2-7 and V is TRBV3-1 (or the pseudogene TRBV3-2); D is unclear. Germline-derived CDR1 and CDR2 are LGHDT and YNNKEL (reference sequence). The CDR3 extends over 11 amino acids. V lost 8 bases to trimming and J lost 3 bases, with 8 bases between them. The CDR3 bases are TGTGCCAGCCAACAGAACTACGAGCAGTACTTC. This gives the protein CASQQNYEQYF.

The table lists this clone with a count of one. This chain links TRBV11-2 with TRBJ1-1; TRBD1 agrees at 12 bases. Germline loops: CDR1 SGHAT, CDR2 FQNNGV. V lost 5 bases to trimming and J lost 3 bases; unmatched junction nucleotides: 7. This CDR3 contains 16 residues. The CDR3 here is CASSVQGQGAYTEAFF. The CDR3 nucleotides read TGTGCCAGCAGCGTCCAGGGACAGGGGGCGTACACTGAAGCTTTCTTT.

This chain connects TRBV28 to TRBJ1-1; unclear D gene. This CDR3 is 12 amino acids long. CDR1 MDHEN and CDR2 SYDVKM come from the germline V gene. Trimming took off 6 bases at V and 6 bases at J, with 11 bases between the two ends. The CDR3 DNA reads TGTGCCAGCAGCCGGTCCCGCGCTGAAGCTTTCTTT. This gives the protein CASSRSRAEAFF.

The chain is built from TRBV24-1 and TRBJ2-3; 7 nucleotides match TRBD2. Germline loops: CDR1 KGHDR, CDR2 SFDVKD. After removal of 9 bases from V and 4 bases from J, the junction contained 15 bases not matched to a gene. This CDR3 region has 16 residues. The CDR3 is CATPGIGRDFPDTQYF. Here the CDR3 DNA reads TGTGCCACCCCCGGGATTGGGAGGGATTTTCCAGATACGCAGTATTTT.

This clone was found once. The J gene is TRBJ2-7, the V gene TRBV5-6; no definite D call. The CDR3 extends over 13 amino acids. V was shortened by 5 bases and J by 3 bases, with 12 bases between the two germline ends. Germline CDR1 reads SGHDT; CDR2 reads YYEEEE. The CDR3 sequence is CASSFTDNYEQYF. Written as DNA, the CDR3 is TGTGCCAGCAGTTTCACAGACAACTACGAGCAGTACTTC.

The genes are TRBV4-3 and TRBJ2-7, with TRBD1 as a possible D gene (6 bases). The CDR3 runs to 15 residues. With 1 base removed from V and 0 bases from J, the gap between germline ends came to 10 bases. CDR1 and CDR2 from the germline V gene are LGHNA and YSLEER. CDR3 in DNA: TGCGCCAGCAGCCAAGGGACAGCCAGCTCCTACGAGCAGTACTTC. Its protein is CASSQGTASSYEQYF.

This clone was seen a handful of times. CDR3 region: CASSVLAGAEEQYF. The CDR3, as DNA: TGTGCCAGCAGCGTCCTAGCGGGAGCAGAAGAGCAGTACTTC. The J gene is TRBJ2-7, the V gene TRBV7-2; 10 nucleotides align to TRBD2. The trim removed 5 bases at V and 7 bases at J, leaving 8 bases unmatched. Germline V lookup: CDR1 SGHTA, CDR2 FQGNSA. The CDR3 runs 14 residues.

The V gene is TRBV3-1 (or the pseudogene TRBV3-2), the J gene TRBJ2-1, with TRBD2 as a possible D gene (6 bases). Germline V gene data show CDR1 as LGHDT and CDR2 as YNNKEL (reference sequence). Trimming stripped 1 base from V and 8 bases from J, with 12 bases between. This CDR3 has 14 amino acids. The CDR3 DNA is TGTGCCAGCAGCCAAGGGACTCCGGGGGATGAGCAGTTCTTC. Translated: CASSQGTPGDEQFF.

The V call is TRBV7-8, the J call TRBJ2-6; 9 positions match TRBD1. J lost 1 base, V lost 8 bases, and 9 bases had no gene match. The CDR3 runs to 17 residues. Germline V CDR1 and CDR2: SGHVS, FQNEAQ. The CDR3 nucleotides read TGTGCCAGCGACCGGGACAGGGTATGGTCTGGGGCCAACGTCCTGACTTTC. Translated: CASDRDRVWSGANVLTF.

This clone was detected a few times. The rearrangement uses TRBV28 and TRBJ2-1, with TRBD2 identical over 8 bases. This CDR3 spans 16 amino acids. CDR1 is MDHEN and CDR2 is SYDVKM in the germline V gene. V dropped 2 bases and J dropped 9; count of bases not matched to a gene: 12. The CDR3 region has the DNA TGTGCCAGCAGTTTACCCGGGACTAGTTGGGGTCTTGAGCAGTTCTTC. Translating it yields CASSLPGTSWGLEQFF.

The chain has TRBV6-5 and TRBJ1-5; perhaps TRBD1 as D (6 bases). Per the germline V gene, CDR1 is MNHEY and CDR2 is SVGAGI. This CDR3 region has 14 residues. V gave up 0 bases and J gave up 5 bases, with 8 bases separating them. Written as DNA, the CDR3 is TGTGCCAGCAGTTACTCAACAGGGTATCAGCCCCAGCATTTT. Translation gives CASSYSTGYQPQHF.